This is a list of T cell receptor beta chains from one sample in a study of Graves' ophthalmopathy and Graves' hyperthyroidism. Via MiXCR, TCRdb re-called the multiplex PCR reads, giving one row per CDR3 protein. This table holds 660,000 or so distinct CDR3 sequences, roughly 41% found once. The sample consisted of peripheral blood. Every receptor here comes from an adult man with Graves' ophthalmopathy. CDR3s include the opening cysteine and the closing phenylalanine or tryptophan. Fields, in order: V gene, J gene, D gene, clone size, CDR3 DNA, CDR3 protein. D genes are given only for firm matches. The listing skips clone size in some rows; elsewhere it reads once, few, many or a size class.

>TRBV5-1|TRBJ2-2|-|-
TGCGCCAGCAGCTGGTACGGGGATGACACCGGGGAGCTGTTTTTT
CASSWYGDDTGELFF
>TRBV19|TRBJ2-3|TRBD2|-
TGTGCCAGTAGTATTCTAGCGGGAGGACGCACAGATACGCAGTATTTT
CASSILAGGRTDTQYF
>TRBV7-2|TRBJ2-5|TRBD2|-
TGTGCCAGCAGCGTAGGAGGACTAGCGGGAGAGGAGACCCAGTACTTC
CASSVGGLAGEETQYF
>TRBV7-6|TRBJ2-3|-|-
TGTGCCAGCAGCTTAGGCACCAACACAGATACGCAGTATTTT
CASSLGTNTDTQYF
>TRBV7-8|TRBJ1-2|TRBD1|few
TGTGCCAGCAGCTTAAAGGGTCGGACAGGGGCTAACTATGGCTACACCTTC
CASSLKGRTGANYGYTF
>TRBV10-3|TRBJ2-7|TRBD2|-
TGTGCCATCAGTGGACTAGCGGGCAATGAGCAGTACTTC
CAISGLAGNEQYF
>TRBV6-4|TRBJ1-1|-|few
TGTGCCAGCAGTGAATTTGAAACAAAGAGGACTGAAGCTTTCTTT
CASSEFETKRTEAFF
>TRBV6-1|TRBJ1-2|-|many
TGTGCCAGCAGTGAGGCGGACAGTTCTCTTCGCTATGGCTACACCTTC
CASSEADSSLRYGYTF
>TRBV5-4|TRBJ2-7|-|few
TGTGCCAGCAGCTTCGCGGCCAACCTGGGAGAGCAGTACTTC
CASSFAANLGEQYF
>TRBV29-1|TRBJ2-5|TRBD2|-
TGCAGCAGCCCCACGCTGGGGAGGGTACAAGAGACCCAGTACTTC
CSSPTLGRVQETQYF
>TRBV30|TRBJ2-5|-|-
TGTGCCTGGAGCGAATGGAAAGGGACCCTAGGGGGGCTCGAGACCCAGTACTTC
CAWSEWKGTLGGLETQYF
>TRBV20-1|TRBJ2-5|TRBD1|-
TGCAGCCTCGGACAGGGCGGCCAAGAGACCCAGTACTTC
CSLGQGGQETQYF
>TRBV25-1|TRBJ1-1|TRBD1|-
TGTGCCAGCAGACGCGGACAGGCGGTAGAACACACTGAAGCTTTCTTT
CASRRGQAVEHTEAFF
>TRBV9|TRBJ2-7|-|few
TGTGCCAGCAGCGTAGGTGGGGGAGCCTACGAGCAGTACTTC
CASSVGGGAYEQYF
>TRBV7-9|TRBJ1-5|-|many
TGTGCCAGCAGCTTCCAGGGGCAGCCCCAGCATTTT
CASSFQGQPQHF
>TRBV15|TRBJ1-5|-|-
TGTGCCACCCTGGAGGGGGGACAGCCCCAGCATTTT
CATLEGGQPQHF
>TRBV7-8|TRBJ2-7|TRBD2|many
TGTGCCAGCAGCTTTGGACTAGCGTCATACGAGCAGTACTTC
CASSFGLASYEQYF
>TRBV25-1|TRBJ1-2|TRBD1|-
TGTGCCAGCTCATCAAGAAACAGGGGAGCTAACTATGGCTACACCTTC
CASSSRNRGANYGYTF
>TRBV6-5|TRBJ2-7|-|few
TGTGCCATCCTAGCCCCGGGACCTACCTCCTACGAGCAGTACTTC
CAILAPGPTSYEQYF
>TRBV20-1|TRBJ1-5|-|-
TGCAGTGCTAGCAGACAGGCAAATCAGCCCCAGCATTTT
CSASRQANQPQHF
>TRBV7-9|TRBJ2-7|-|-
TGTGCCAGCAGCTTCCGGAACAGCTCCTACGAGCAGTACTTC
CASSFRNSSYEQYF
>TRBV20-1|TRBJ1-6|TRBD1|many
TGCAGTGCTAACGGACAGGGAAATAATTCACCCCTCCACTTT
CSANGQGNNSPLHF
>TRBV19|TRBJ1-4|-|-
TGTGCCAGTAGCCAATACAGGAGGGGAAAACTGTTTTTT
CASSQYRRGKLFF
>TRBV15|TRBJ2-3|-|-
TGTGCCACCAGCAGAGATCTAGCAGATACGCAGTATTTT
CATSRDLADTQYF
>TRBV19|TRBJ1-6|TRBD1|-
TGTGCCAGTAGTTTAGATGGACAGGGCTATAATTCACCCCTCCACTTT
CASSLDGQGYNSPLHF
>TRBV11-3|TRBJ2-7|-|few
TGTGCCAGCAGCTTAGTCGGCCACCCCTACGAGCAGTACTTC
CASSLVGHPYEQYF
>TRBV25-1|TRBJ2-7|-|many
TGTGCCAGCAGTGGGGGGGAAGGCGAGCAGTACTTC
CASSGGEGEQYF
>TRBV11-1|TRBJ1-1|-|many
TGTGCCAGCAGCTCATGGGGGGAGAACACTGAAGCTTTCTTT
CASSSWGENTEAFF
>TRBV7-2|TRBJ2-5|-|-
TGTGCCAGCAGCTCCGGGGACCGACAAGAGACCCAGTACTTC
CASSSGDRQETQYF
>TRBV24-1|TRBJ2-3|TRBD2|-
TGTGCCACCAGTGAACCGACTAGCGGAGCTGAAGAGCAGTATTTT
CATSEPTSGAEEQYF
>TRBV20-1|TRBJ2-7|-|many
TGCAGTGCTAGAGATGGAAAAGAGCAGTACTTC
CSARDGKEQYF
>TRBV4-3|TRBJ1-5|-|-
TGCGCCAGCAGCCAAACAGGCTTCGGGCCCCAGCATTTT
CASSQTGFGPQHF
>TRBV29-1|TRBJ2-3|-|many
TGCAGCGTTGGAGGGAGAGATACGCAGTATTTT
CSVGGRDTQYF
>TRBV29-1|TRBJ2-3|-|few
TGCAGCGTTGAAGGGGGTGTTATACGCACAGATACGCAGTATTTT
CSVEGGVIRTDTQYF
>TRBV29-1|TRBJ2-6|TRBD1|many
TGCAGCGTTGATTATCGGGACAGGGTCTCTGGGGCCAACGTCCTGACTTTC
CSVDYRDRVSGANVLTF
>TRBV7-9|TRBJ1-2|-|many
TGTGCCAGCAGCTTAGTAGCCAGGGGTAACTATGGCTACACCTTC
CASSLVARGNYGYTF
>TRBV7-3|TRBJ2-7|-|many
TGTGCCAGCAACGAAGGGGAGCAGTACTTC
CASNEGEQYF
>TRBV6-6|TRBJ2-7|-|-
TGTGCCAGCAGAACGGGGGTTTTCCCCTACGAGCAGTACTTC
CASRTGVFPYEQYF
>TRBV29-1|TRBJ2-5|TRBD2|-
TGCAGCGTTGAAGTGGCCAGCGGGGCGGAGACCCAGTACTTC
CSVEVASGAETQYF
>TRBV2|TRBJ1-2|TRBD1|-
TGTGCCAGCAGTTACGACAGGGAGAGGAGCTACACCTTC
CASSYDRERSYTF
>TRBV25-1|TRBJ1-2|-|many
TGTGCCAGCAGTGAAATCGGCCCAGCTAACTATGGCTACACCTTC
CASSEIGPANYGYTF
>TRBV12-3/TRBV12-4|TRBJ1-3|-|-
TGTGCCAGCAGTTTTGGGAGCTCGGAATCTGGAAACACCATATATTTT
CASSFGSSESGNTIYF
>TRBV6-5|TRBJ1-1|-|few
TGTGCCAGCAACCTAAAGACAGGGAACACTGAAGCTTTCTTT
CASNLKTGNTEAFF
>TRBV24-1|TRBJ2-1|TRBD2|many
TGTGCCACCAGTTCATCGGGACTAGCCGATTCCAGCTCCTACAATGAGCAGTTCTTC
CATSSSGLADSSSYNEQFF
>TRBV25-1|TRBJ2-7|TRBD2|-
TGTGCCAGCTTAGGTCGGGGGGGGCCCGACGAGCAGTACTTC
CASLGRGGPDEQYF
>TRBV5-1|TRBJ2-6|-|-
TGCGCCAGCAATGGAGAGGGGGTCTCTGGGGCCAACGTCCTGACTTTC
CASNGEGVSGANVLTF
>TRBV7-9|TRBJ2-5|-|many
TGTGCCAGCAGCTTATTCGAGGGGAAGACGAAAGAGACCCAGTACTTC
CASSLFEGKTKETQYF
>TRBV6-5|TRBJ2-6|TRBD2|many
TGTGCCAGCAGTGATCAGAGCGGGAGGAGTGGGGCCAACGTCCTGACTTTC
CASSDQSGRSGANVLTF
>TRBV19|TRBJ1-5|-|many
TGTGCCAGCGACAGATTAAATCAGCCCCAGCATTTT
CASDRLNQPQHF
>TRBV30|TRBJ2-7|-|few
TGTGCCTGGAGGATAGGGGGGACCTACGAGCAGTACTTC
CAWRIGGTYEQYF
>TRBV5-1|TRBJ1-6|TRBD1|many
TGCGCCAGCAGCCAGACAGGGTGGAATAATTCACCCCTCCACTTT
CASSQTGWNNSPLHF
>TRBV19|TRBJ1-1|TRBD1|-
TGTGCCAGCTCAGGGGGTCGGCGGGACAGGGACACTGAAGCTTTCTTT
CASSGGRRDRDTEAFF
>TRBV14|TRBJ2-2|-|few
TGTGCCAGTCGAGGGGGGTCAGGGAACACCGGGGAGCTGTTTTTT
CASRGGSGNTGELFF
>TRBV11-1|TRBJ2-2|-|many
TGTGCCAGCAGCTTAGGGACCCTGATATACACCGGGGAGCTGTTTTTT
CASSLGTLIYTGELFF
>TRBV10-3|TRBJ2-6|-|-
TGTGCCAGCAGTTTAAGTGGCGCCAACATCCTGACTTTC
CASSLSGANILTF